This T cell receptor beta chain stems from a study of naive and memory T cell subsets (dated by TCRdb to about 2017). In terms of the full investigation: According to the figure summarizing the samples, there were ten or so blood donors, 7 tuberculin skin test biopsies and 3 saline control biopsies. PCR2 was typically performed as a SYBR Green qPCR that was stopped at a set threshold, although end-point PCR (around 6 cycles) could be used instead for low-input samples. As previously described, skin biopsies were taken from tuberculin skin test sites or from saline-injected control sites and processed for RNA extraction.

This clonotype was observed a few times. Its antigen specificity is not known. Base quality data are lacking; no much larger clone is found one base away. This sample's treatment or condition label indicates: skin biopsy from PPD injection site in Mantoux-positive individual. A robust, sensitive protocol for the amplification, sequencing and analysis of TCRs was described in the study, in which 3' ligation of a UMI-containing oligonucleotide to TCR cDNA was used. In individuals with a positive Mantoux test, tuberculin skin test biopsies were taken from sites that had been injected with PPD. Total RNA was used without cell sorting and was treated with RQ1 DNase before reverse transcription, with a target input of about 1 to 1000 ng. To check how robust the pipeline was in samples where T cells make up a minority population, libraries were built from skin biopsies and whole blood. To prepare the library, UMI-ligation and nested PCR was applied. The ligated cDNA was amplified by four rounds of PCR, in which nested alpha and beta constant region primers were used together with the SP2 primer. For the blood and skin samples, reverse transcription of TCR RNA was done with SuperScript IV along with alpha and beta constant region primers. T4 RNA ligase 1 was used to ligate an oligonucleotide containing the Illumina SP2 primer and a UMI to the 3' end of the cDNA. The 12-nucleotide UMI consisted of two random hexamers with an eight-base spacer between the hexamers to prevent hairpin formation. TCR alpha and beta chain libraries were processed separately from the second PCR onward, with dual indexing for multiplexing. After pooling, the indexed libraries were analyzed by capillary electrophoresis and sequenced on either an Illumina MiSeq or NextSeq. Libraries were spiked with PhiX DNA at about 5-7% so that base diversity was increased and cluster recognition was improved. In the paper's pipeline: Demultiplexor extracted UMIs from read 2, combined them with read 1 TCR sequence, and split reads by sample indices. Decombinator identified V and J genes and V-J junctions, assigning each TCR a five-part identifier including V and J deletions. Collapsinator used UMIs to correct sequencing errors and PCR amplification heterogeneity, yielding UMI-based abundance per TCR. Identifiers were converted to nucleotide sequence by CDR3Translator and translated to amino acids, and CDR3 regions were extracted on the basis of terminal motifs. After normalization to the amount of input RNA, the error-corrected alpha and beta TCR counts from blood and from skin were compared. The public reads were run again by TCRdb, first through fastp at Q25 and then through MiXCR, and only productive beta chains were kept. Each entry is one CDR3 protein sequence, shown with its most common DNA and genes. TCRdb's processing, not the authors' own work, is the source of the V and J calls. This sample lists about 37,000 distinct CDR3 sequences; roughly 9.6% were detected once. Jointly, the top ten make up almost 4% of the sample.

Overall study outcomes, separate from this receptor: The RNA-based method was acknowledged as potentially sensitive to TCR transcript changes with T cell activation and differentiation. TCR sequences were reportedly recovered from both skin biopsy types, with far more TCRs at tuberculin skin test sites. The paper did not give details on skin biopsy collection and RNA processing but referred to earlier studies for those details. The larger number of TCRs at tuberculin skin test sites was interpreted as T cell infiltration of a delayed type IV hypersensitivity reaction.

CDR1 KGHDR and CDR2 SFDVKD are derived from the germline V gene. For this chain, trimming is 2 bases at the V end and 4 bases at the J end, and the number of junction bases without a gene match is 9. Including the terminal cysteine and phenylalanine, the CDR3 comprises 16 residues. The read is trimmed to its CDR3 DNA, 48 bases read in frame from base 1. Source: skin, taken from a tuberculin skin test site. The chain is assembled from TRBV24-1 and TRBJ2-5, and TRBD1 aligns with 7 junction nucleotides. The receptor's source is an adult in good health. The DNA reads TGTGCCACCAGTGATTCTCGTGCAGGGGGTTCAGAGACCCAGTACTTC. This gives the protein CATSDSRAGGSETQYF.